This is a list of T cell receptor beta chains from one sample in a study of identical twins. TCRdb re-called the 5' RACE reads through MiXCR, storing one row per CDR3 protein. The sample includes under 350,000 distinct CDR3 sequences, less than 9.5% of them seen just once. These sequences were also reported in another study, on yellow fever vaccine responses in identical twins.

Specimen: CD8+ T cells sorted from blood. The receptors come from a woman between 18 and 29 years old in good health. Each CDR3 is given with its conserved first and last residue. A D gene is named only where the DNA matches it firmly. Clone size is not always given. Where it is, it says once, few, many or a class for expanded clones.

clone size | J gene | V gene | D gene | CDR3 protein | CDR3 DNA
- | TRBJ2-3 | TRBV7-2 | TRBD2 | CASSLGGGAPDTQYF | TGTGCCAGCAGCTTAGGCGGGGGGGCCCCAGATACGCAGTATTTT
- | TRBJ2-1 | TRBV11-2 | - | CASSLTPKNEQFF | TGTGCCAGCAGCTTAACCCCGAAGAATGAGCAGTTCTTC
many | TRBJ2-7 | TRBV4-3 | - | CASSQYPGYEQYF | TGCGCCAGCAGCCAATATCCGGGCTACGAGCAGTACTTC
- | TRBJ2-7 | TRBV13 | - | CASSLVASRSDEQYF | TGTGCCAGCAGCTTAGTCGCTAGCCGGAGCGACGAGCAGTACTTC
- | TRBJ1-1 | TRBV6-5 | - | CASSYAGNTEAFF | TGTGCCAGCAGTTACGCAGGGAACACTGAAGCTTTCTTT
many | TRBJ2-7 | TRBV3-1 | - | CASSQEGVAAPGEQYF | TGTGCCAGCAGCCAAGAAGGGGTGGCGGCTCCTGGCGAGCAGTACTTC
few | TRBJ2-1 | TRBV7-6 | - | CARFWEPGEQFF | TGTGCCAGGTTTTGGGAGCCGGGCGAGCAGTTCTTC
many | TRBJ2-3 | TRBV29-1 | - | CSVAGDTQYF | TGCAGCGTTGCCGGAGATACGCAGTATTTT
- | TRBJ2-7 | TRBV2 | TRBD1 | CASRLGQGDEQYF | TGTGCCAGCAGGTTGGGACAGGGTGACGAGCAGTACTTC
few | TRBJ2-5 | TRBV2 | - | CASSGRGEETQYF | TGTGCCAGCAGCGGACGGGGCGAGGAGACCCAGTACTTC
- | TRBJ1-1 | TRBV9 | - | CASSAGLGTEAFF | TGTGCCAGCAGCGCGGGGTTAGGGACTGAAGCTTTCTTT
few | TRBJ2-7 | TRBV7-9 | TRBD1 | CASSTQQGAVSYEQYF | TGTGCCAGCAGCACCCAGCAGGGGGCTGTCTCCTACGAGCAGTACTTC
few | TRBJ1-2 | TRBV3-1 | TRBD1 | CASSPYSEQGASGYTF | TGTGCCAGCAGCCCATATTCGGAACAGGGGGCGTCCGGCTACACCTTC
many | TRBJ2-2 | TRBV24-1 | - | CATDGGVAGELFF | TGTGCCACAGACGGAGGAGTTGCCGGGGAGCTGTTTTTT
many | TRBJ2-1 | TRBV6-5 | - | CASSYDQKQFF | TGTGCCAGCAGTTACGACCAGAAGCAGTTCTTC
few | TRBJ1-6 | TRBV5-6 | - | CASSTPGSPLHF | TGTGCCAGCAGCACACCAGGTTCACCCCTCCACTTT
few | TRBJ2-2 | TRBV6-4 | - | CASSESQGTGELFF | TGTGCCAGCAGTGAAAGCCAGGGAACCGGGGAGCTGTTTTTT
few | TRBJ2-2 | TRBV4-3 | - | CASSQDRQPRGELFF | TGCGCCAGCAGCCAAGATCGCCAGCCCAGAGGGGAGCTGTTTTTT